Below, 14 T cell receptor beta chains from the same sample are listed, as sequenced in a study of control samples from healthy donors and cancer patients. Repertoires were generated with immunoSEQ multiplex PCR, while TCRdb's copy carries only in-frame clones and drops some. The top ten clones hold about 1.8% of a sample with roughly 55,000 clones, more than 85% of them seen once. Sequences were obtained from PBMCs. These receptors all stem from a man aged 35 to 55 with colorectal cancer.

This chain links TRBV18 with TRBJ2-1; tentatively, D is TRBD1 or TRBD2 (6 bases each). The CDR3 consists of 15 residues. CDR1 KGHSH and CDR2 LQKENI come from the germline V gene. V was trimmed by 1 base and J by 2 bases, leaving 9 bases between them. For the CDR3, the DNA is TGTGCCAGCTCACCACAGGGGGGCACCTACAATGAGCAGTTCTTC. It is translated as CASSPQGGTYNEQFF. The full variable domain, completed using reference TRBV18 and TRBJ2-1, is NAGVMQNPRHLVRRRGQEARLRCSPMKGHSHVYWYRQLPEEGLKFMVYLQKENIIDESGMPKERFSAEFPKEGPSILRIQQVVRGDSAAYFCASSPQGGTYNEQFFGPGTRLTVL.

The rearrangement links TRBV15 to TRBJ1-1; 7 bases are a match to TRBD1. This CDR3 is built from 16 residues. Trimming removed 2 bases from V and 1 base from J; junction bases left unmatched: 7. From germline, CDR1 is LNHNV and CDR2 YYDKDF (reference sequence). CDR3 nucleotide sequence: TGTGCCACCAGCAGACCCAGGACAGGCGCGAACACTGAAGCTTTCTTT. It specifies CATSRPRTGANTEAFF.

The chain has TRBV7-2 and TRBJ1-2, with TRBD1 as a possible D gene (6 bases). V lost 3 bases and J 5 bases, leaving 16 bases between the germline ends. The CDR3 totals 15 residues. The germline CDR1 and CDR2 sequences are SGHTA and FQGNSA. CDR3 nucleotide sequence: TGTGCCAGCAGCTTGGGGGGGCACCCAGTATATGGCTACACCTTC. The encoded protein is CASSLGGHPVYGYTF.

This chain links TRBV6-5 with TRBJ2-7; maybe TRBD2 (7 bases). Per germline, CDR1 MNHEY and CDR2 SVGAGI. The CDR3 spans 14 residues. V dropped 6 bases and J dropped 2 bases, with 14 bases sitting between them. The CDR3 DNA sequence: TGTGCCAGCAGGGGAACGGGGGGCCCCTACGAGCAGTACTTC. Amino acids: CASRGTGGPYEQYF.

This chain uses TRBV19 with TRBJ1-1; tentatively, D is TRBD1 (5 bases). The length of the CDR3 is 13 residues. The V gene lost 6 bases and the J gene lost 0 bases, with 8 bases spanning the gap. Germline V lookup: CDR1 LNHDA, CDR2 SQIVND (reference sequence). The CDR3 loop is CASRWTLNTEAFF. DNA of the CDR3: TGTGCCAGTAGGTGGACACTGAACACTGAAGCTTTCTTT.

This clone came up once. This rearrangement joins TRBV30 to TRBJ1-6; a possible D gene is TRBD1 (6 bases). In germline, CDR1 is GTSNPN, CDR2 SVGIG (reference sequence). With 3 bases removed from V and 7 bases from J, the gap between germline ends came to 16 bases. The CDR3 has 15 residues. Here the CDR3 reads CAWSLTGTTNSPLHF. In DNA form, the CDR3 reads TGTGCCTGGAGCCTAACCGGGACAACGAATTCACCCCTCCACTTT.

The CDR3 spells CASRLDSSSNQPQHF. CDR3 DNA: TGTGCCAGCAGACTTGACAGTAGTAGCAATCAGCCCCAGCATTTT. The chain joins TRBV6-5 to TRBJ1-5, with D possibly TRBD1 on 5 matching bases. From germline, CDR1 is MNHEY and CDR2 SVGAGI. The germline V and J ends were trimmed by 6 bases and 0 bases, with 12 bases remaining between them. The CDR3 contains 15 residues.

V is TRBV9 and J is TRBJ2-6, with 9 positions matching TRBD1. V lost 4 bases to trimming and J lost 1 base; unmatched junction nucleotides: 6. Germline values: CDR1 SGDLS, CDR2 YYNGEE. The CDR3 extends over 17 amino acids. CDR3 nucleotides: TGTGCCAGCAGCACCCGGGACAGGGTTTCTGGGGCCAACGTCCTGACTTTC. Its protein product is CASSTRDRVSGANVLTF.

The V gene is TRBV14, the J gene TRBJ2-2, with 8 bases identical to TRBD1. V lost 4 bases, J lost 7 bases, and 5 bases stayed unmatched. In germline, CDR1 is SGHDN, CDR2 FVKESK. This CDR3 contains 14 residues. CDR3 loop: CASSPRTGGGELFF. The DNA of the CDR3 is TGTGCCAGCAGCCCACGCACAGGGGGCGGGGAGCTGTTTTTT.

V and J are TRBV30 and TRBJ1-1, with D uncertain. CDR3 length: 11 amino acids. Germline V gene lookup returns CDR1 GTSNPN and CDR2 SVGIG (reference sequence). V lost 2 bases and J 9 bases, leaving 10 bases between the germline ends. The CDR3 loop reads CAWSQGLKAFF. In DNA form, the CDR3 reads TGTGCCTGGAGTCAAGGGCTCAAAGCTTTCTTT.

This chain connects TRBV5-1 to TRBJ2-3; 9 bases fit TRBD2. J lost 2 bases, V lost 2 bases, and 6 bases had no gene match. Germline loops: CDR1 SGHRS, CDR2 YFSETQ. This CDR3 contains 16 residues. The CDR3 is CASSLASGANTDTQYF. CDR3 sequence (DNA): TGCGCCAGCAGCTTAGCTAGCGGGGCTAACACAGATACGCAGTATTTT.

This clone was counted a single time. The rearrangement links TRBV29-1 to TRBJ1-1; no definite D call. Trimming took 5 bases from V and 1 from J, leaving 8 bases between them. CDR1 SQVTM and CDR2 ANQGSEA come from the germline V gene. The CDR3 has 12 residues. CDR3 sequence (DNA): TGCAGCGTTTCGTTCAAGAACACTGAAGCTTTCTTT. Encoded protein: CSVSFKNTEAFF.

This clone has just a few counts. The rearrangement joins TRBV2 to TRBJ2-1; the match to TRBD2 covers 7 bases. CDR1 is SNHLY and CDR2 is FYNNEI in the germline V gene. V lost 9 bases to trimming and J lost 3 bases; unmatched junction nucleotides: 14. The CDR3 is 16 residues long. The CDR3 sequence: CASHPGGLSDYNEQFF. The DNA for the CDR3 is TGTGCCAGTCACCCGGGGGGACTAAGTGACTACAATGAGCAGTTCTTC.

The chain couples TRBV6-5 to TRBJ1-2, with 8 positions matching TRBD1. The germline V gene encodes CDR1 MNHEY and CDR2 SVGAGI. Trimming removed 4 bases from V and 5 bases from J; junction bases left unmatched: 12. This CDR3 spans 16 amino acids. The CDR3, as DNA: TGTGCCAGCAGTTTCGCCGAGACAGGGGATGTTTATGGCTACACCTTC. Its translation is CASSFAETGDVYGYTF.